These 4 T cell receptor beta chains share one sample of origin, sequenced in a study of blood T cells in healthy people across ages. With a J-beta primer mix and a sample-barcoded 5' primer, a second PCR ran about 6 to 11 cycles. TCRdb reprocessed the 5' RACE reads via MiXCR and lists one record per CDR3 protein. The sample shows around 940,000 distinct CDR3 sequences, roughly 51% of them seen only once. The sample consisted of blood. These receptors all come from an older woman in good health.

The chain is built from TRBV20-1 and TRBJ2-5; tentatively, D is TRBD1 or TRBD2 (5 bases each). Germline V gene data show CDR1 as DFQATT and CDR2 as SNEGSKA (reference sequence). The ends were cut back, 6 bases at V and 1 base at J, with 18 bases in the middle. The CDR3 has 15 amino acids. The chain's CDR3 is CSAPLQGAPQETQYF. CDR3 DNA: TGCAGTGCCCCACTGCAGGGAGCCCCCCAAGAGACCCAGTACTTC.

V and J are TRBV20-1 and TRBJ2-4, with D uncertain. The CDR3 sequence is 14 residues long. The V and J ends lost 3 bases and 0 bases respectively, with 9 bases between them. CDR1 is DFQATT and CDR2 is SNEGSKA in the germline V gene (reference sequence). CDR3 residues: CSASPRLAKNIQYF. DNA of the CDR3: TGCAGTGCTAGCCCCAGGCTAGCCAAAAACATTCAGTACTTC.

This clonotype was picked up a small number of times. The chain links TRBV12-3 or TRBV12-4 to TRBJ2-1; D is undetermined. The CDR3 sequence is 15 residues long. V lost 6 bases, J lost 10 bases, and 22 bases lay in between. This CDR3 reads CASRSQQWLFSEQFF. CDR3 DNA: TGTGCCAGCAGATCTCAACAGTGGTTGTTTTCGGAGCAGTTCTTC.

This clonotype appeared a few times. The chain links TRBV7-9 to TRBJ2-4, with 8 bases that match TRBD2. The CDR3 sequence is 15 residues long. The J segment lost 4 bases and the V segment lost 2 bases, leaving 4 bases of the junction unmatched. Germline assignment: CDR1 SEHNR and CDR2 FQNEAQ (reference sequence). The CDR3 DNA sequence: TGTGCCAGCAGCTTACTGGCGGGAGGAAAAAACATTCAGTACTTC. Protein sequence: CASSLLAGGKNIQYF. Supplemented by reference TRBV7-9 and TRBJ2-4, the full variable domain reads DTGVSQNPRHKITKRGQNVTFRCDPISEHNRLYWYRQTLGQGPEFLTYFQNEAQLEKSRLLSDRFSAERPKGSFSTLEIQRTEQGDSAMYLCASSLLAGGKNIQYFGAGTRLSVL.